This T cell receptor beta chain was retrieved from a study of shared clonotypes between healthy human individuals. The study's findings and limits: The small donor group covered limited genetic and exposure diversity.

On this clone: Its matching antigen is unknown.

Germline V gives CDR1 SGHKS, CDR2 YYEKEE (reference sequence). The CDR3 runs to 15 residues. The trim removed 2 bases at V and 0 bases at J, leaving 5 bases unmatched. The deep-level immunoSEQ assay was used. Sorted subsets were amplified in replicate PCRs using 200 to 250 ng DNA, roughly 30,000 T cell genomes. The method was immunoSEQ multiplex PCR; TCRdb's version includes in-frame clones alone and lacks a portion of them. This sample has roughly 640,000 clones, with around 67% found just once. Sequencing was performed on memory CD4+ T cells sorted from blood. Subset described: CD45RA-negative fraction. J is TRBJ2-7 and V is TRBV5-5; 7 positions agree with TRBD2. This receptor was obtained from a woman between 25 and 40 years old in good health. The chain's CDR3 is CASSFSGGSSYEQYF. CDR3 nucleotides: TGTGCCAGCAGCTTCAGTGGCGGGAGCTCCTACGAGCAGTACTTC.